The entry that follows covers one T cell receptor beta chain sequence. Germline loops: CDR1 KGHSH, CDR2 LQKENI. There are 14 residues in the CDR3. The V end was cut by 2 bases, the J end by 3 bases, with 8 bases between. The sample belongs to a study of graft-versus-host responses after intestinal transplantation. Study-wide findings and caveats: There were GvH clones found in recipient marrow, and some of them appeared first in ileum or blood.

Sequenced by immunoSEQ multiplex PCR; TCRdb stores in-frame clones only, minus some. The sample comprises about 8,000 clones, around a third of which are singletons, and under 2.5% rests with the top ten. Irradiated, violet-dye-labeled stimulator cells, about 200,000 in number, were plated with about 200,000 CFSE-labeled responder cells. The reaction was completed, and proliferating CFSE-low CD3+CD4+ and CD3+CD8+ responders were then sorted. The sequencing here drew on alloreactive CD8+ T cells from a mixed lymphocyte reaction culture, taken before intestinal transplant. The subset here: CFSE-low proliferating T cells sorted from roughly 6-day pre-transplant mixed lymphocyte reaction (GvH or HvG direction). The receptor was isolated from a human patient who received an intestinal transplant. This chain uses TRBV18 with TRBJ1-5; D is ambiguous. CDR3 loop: CASSPVQFNQPQHF. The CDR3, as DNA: TGTGCCAGCTCACCAGTACAGTTCAATCAGCCCCAGCATTTT. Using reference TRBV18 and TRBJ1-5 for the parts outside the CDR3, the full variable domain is NAGVMQNPRHLVRRRGQEARLRCSPMKGHSHVYWYRQLPEEGLKFMVYLQKENIIDESGMPKERFSAEFPKEGPSILRIQQVVRGDSAAYFCASSPVQFNQPQHFGDGTRLSIL.